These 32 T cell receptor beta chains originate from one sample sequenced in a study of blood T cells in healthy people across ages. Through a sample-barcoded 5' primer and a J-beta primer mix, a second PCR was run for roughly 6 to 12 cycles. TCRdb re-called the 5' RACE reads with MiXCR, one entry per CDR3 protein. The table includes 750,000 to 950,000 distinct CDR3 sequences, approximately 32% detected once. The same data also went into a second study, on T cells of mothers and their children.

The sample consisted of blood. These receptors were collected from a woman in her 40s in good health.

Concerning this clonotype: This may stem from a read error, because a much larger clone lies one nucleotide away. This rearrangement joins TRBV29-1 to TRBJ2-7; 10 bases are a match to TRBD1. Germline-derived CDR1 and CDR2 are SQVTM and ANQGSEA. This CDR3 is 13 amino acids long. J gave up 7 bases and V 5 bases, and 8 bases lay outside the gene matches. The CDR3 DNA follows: TGCAGCGTTTGGAGACAGGGGGCTGAAGAGCAGTACTTC. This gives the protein CSVWRQGAEEQYF.

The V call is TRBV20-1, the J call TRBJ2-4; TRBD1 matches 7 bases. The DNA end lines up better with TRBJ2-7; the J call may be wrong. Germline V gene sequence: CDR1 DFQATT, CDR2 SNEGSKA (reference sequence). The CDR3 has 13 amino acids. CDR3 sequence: CSASVTTGYEQYF. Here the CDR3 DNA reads TGCAGTGCTAGCGTAACGACAGGGTACGAGCAGTACTTC.

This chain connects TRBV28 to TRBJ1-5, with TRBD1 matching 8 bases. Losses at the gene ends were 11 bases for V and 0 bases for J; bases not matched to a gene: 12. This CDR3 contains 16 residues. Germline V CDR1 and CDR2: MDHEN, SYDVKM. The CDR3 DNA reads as TGTGCCGTCCGGACAGGGACCAGATATAGCAATCAGCCCCAGCATTTT. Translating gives CAVRTGTRYSNQPQHF.

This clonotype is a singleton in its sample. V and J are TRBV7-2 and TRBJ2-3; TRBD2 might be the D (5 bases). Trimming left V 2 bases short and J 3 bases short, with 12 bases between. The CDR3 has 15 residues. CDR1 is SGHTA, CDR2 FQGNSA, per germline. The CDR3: CASSLPTGSTDTQYF. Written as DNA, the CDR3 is TGTGCCAGCAGCTTACCTACGGGGAGTACAGATACGCAGTATTTT.

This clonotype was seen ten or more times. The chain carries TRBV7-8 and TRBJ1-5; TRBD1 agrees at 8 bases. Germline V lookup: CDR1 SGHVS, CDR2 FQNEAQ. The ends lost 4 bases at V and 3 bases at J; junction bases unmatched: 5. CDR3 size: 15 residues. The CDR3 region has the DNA TGTGCCAGCAGCTCGGGACAGGTTTTCAATCAGCCCCAGCATTTT. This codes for CASSSGQVFNQPQHF.

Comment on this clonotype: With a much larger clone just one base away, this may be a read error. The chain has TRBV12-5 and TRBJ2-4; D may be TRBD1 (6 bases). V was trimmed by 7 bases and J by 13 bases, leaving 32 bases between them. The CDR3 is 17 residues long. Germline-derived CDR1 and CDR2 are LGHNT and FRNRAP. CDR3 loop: CASAPRRVAGVYNEQYF. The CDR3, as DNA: TGTGCTAGTGCCCCCCGTCGGGTAGCAGGGGTCTACAATGAGCAGTACTTC.

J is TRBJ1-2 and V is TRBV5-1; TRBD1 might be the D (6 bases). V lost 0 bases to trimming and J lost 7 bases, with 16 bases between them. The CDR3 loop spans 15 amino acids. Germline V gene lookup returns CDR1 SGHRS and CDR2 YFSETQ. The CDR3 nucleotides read TGCGCCAGCAGCTTGGATGGGGGGGCCACTCTTGGCTACACCTTC. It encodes CASSLDGGATLGYTF. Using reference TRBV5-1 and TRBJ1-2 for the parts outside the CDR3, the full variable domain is KAGVTQTPRYLIKTRGQQVTLSCSPISGHRSVSWYQQTPGQGLQFLFEYFSETQRNKGNFPGRFSGRQFSNSRSEMNVSTLELGDSALYLCASSLDGGATLGYTFGSGTRLTVV.

The CDR3 sequence is CSARGLARSYEQYF. The CDR3 DNA reads TGCAGTGCTAGAGGACTAGCGAGGTCCTACGAGCAGTACTTC. The gene calls are TRBV20-1 and TRBJ2-7; 8 positions match TRBD2. Per germline, CDR1 DFQATT and CDR2 SNEGSKA (reference sequence). V was clipped by 1 base and J by 1 base; unmatched bases: 3. The CDR3 spans 14 residues.

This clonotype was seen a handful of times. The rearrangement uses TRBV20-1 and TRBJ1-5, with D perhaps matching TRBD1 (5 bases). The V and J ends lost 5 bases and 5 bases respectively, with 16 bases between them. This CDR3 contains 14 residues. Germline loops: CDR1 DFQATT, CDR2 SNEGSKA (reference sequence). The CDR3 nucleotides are TGCAGTGCTGGGGGACCACCGCGAGATCAGCCCCAGCATTTT. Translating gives CSAGGPPRDQPQHF.

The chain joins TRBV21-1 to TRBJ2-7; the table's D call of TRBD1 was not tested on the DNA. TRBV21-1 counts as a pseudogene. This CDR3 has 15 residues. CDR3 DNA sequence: TGTGCCAGCAGCGCGGACAGGCCCCTCGGGTACGAGCAGTACTTC. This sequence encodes CASSADRPLGYEQYF.

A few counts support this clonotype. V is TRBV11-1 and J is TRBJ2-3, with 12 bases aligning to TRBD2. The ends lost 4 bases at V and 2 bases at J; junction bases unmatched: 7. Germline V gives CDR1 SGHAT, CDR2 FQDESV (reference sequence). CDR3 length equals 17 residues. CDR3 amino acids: CASSSARTSGATDTQYF. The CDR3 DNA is TGTGCCAGCAGCTCGGCCCGGACTAGCGGGGCCACAGATACGCAGTATTTT.

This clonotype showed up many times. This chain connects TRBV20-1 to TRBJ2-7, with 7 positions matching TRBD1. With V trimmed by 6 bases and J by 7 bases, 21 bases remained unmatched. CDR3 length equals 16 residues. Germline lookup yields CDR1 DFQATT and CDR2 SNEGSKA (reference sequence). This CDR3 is CSAQLPPGQSMREQYF. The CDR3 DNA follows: TGCAGTGCACAACTACCTCCGGGACAGAGTATGCGGGAGCAGTACTTC.

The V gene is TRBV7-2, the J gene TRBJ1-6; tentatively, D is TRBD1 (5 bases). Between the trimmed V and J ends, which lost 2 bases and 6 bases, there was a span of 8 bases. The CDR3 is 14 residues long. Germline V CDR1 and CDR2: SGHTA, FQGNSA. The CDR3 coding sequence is TGTGCCAGCAGCTTAACGGGGCGTAATTCACCCCTCCACTTT. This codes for CASSLTGRNSPLHF.

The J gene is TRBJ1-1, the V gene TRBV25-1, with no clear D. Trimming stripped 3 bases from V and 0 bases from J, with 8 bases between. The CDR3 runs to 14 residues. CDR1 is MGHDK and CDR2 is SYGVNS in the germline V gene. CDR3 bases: TGTGCCAGCAGTGAGTGGGCAATGAACACTGAAGCTTTCTTT. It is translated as CASSEWAMNTEAFF.

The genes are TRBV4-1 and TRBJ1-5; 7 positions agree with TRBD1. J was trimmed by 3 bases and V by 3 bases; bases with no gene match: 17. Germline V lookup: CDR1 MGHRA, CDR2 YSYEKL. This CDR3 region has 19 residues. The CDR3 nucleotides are TGCGCCAGCAGCCATCCCCAAGGGGGAAGGGGACAGACCAATCAGCCCCAGCATTTT. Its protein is CASSHPQGGRGQTNQPQHF.

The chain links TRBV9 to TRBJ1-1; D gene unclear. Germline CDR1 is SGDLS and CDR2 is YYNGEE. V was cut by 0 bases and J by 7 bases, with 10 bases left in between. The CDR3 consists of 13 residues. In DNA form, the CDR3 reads TGTGCCAGCAGCGTAGTGGGGTCCTTTGAAGCTTTCTTT. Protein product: CASSVVGSFEAFF.

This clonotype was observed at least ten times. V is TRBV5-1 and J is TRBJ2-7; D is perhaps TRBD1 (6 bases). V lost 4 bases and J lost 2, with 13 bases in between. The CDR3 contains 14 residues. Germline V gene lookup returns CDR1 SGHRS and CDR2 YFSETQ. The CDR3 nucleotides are TGCGCCAGCAGCCCACAGGGTCCCCCCTACGAGCAGTACTTC. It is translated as CASSPQGPPYEQYF.

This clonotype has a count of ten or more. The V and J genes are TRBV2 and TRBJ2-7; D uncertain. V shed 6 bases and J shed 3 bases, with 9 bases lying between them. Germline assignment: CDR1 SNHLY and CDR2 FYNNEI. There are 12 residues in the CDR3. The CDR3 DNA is TGTGCCAGCAGAGCCGAACTCTACGAGCAGTACTTC. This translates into CASRAELYEQYF.

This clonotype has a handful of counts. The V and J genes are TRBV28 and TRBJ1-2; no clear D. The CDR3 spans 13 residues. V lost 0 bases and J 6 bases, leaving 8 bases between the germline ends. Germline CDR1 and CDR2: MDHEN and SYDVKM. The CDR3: CASSLWWWNGYTF. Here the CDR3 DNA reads TGTGCCAGCAGTTTATGGTGGTGGAATGGCTACACCTTC.

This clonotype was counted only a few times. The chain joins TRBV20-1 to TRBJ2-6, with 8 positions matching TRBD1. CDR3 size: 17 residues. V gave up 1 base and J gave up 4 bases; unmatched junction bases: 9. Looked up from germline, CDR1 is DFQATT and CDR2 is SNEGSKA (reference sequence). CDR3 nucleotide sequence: TGCAGTGCTAGAGGCCTGGACAGGGCGGGCGGGGCCAACGTCCTGACTTTC. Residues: CSARGLDRAGGANVLTF.

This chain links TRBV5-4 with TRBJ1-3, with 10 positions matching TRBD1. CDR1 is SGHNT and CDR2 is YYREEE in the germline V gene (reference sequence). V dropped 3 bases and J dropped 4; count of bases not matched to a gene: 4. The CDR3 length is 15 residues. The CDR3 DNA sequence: TGTGCCAGCAGCTCCGACAGGGGGCCCGGAAACACCATATATTTT. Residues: CASSSDRGPGNTIYF.

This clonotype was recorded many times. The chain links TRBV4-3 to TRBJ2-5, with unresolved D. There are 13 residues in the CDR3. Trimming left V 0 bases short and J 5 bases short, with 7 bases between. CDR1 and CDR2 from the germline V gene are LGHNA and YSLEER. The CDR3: CASSQDLFETQYF. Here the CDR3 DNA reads TGCGCCAGCAGCCAAGATCTTTTCGAGACCCAGTACTTC.

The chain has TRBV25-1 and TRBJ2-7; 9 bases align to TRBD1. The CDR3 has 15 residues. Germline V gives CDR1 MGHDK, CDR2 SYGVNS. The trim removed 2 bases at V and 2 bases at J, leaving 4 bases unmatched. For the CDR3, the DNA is TGTGCCAGCAGTGAACCCGGGGACAGGGCCTACGAGCAGTACTTC. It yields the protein CASSEPGDRAYEQYF.

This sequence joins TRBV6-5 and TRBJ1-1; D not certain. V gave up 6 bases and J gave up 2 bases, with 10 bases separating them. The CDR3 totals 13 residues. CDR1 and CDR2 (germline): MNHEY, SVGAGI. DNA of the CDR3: TGTGCCAGCAGATGGAGGAGCAACACTGAAGCTTTCTTT. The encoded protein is CASRWRSNTEAFF.

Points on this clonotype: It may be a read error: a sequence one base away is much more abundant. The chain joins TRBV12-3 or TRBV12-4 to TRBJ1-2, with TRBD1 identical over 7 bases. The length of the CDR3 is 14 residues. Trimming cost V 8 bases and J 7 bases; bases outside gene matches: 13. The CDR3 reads CASSSFRGGGGYTF. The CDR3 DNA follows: TGTGCCAGCTCATCCTTCAGGGGGGGCGGTGGCTACACCTTC.

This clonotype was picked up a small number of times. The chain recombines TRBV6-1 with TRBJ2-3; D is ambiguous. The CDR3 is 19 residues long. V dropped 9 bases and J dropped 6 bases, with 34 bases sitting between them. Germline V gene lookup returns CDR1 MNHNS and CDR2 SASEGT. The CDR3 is CASSQPPGPSGSHFDTQYF. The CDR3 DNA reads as TGTGCCAGTAGTCAACCTCCCGGACCATCCGGCTCCCATTTCGATACGCAGTATTTT.

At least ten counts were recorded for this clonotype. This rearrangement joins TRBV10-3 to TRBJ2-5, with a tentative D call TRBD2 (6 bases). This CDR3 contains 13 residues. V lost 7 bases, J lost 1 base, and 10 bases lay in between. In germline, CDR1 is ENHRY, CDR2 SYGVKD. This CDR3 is CAINSGLQETQYF. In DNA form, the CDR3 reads TGTGCCATCAACTCGGGACTCCAAGAGACCCAGTACTTC.

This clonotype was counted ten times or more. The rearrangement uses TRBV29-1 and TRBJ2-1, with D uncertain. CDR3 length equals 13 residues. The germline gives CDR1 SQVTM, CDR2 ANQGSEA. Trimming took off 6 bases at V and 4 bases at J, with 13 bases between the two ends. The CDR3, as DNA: TGCAGCGTCCCCCTGGGGTTTTACAATGAGCAGTTCTTC. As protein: CSVPLGFYNEQFF.

This chain's CDR3 is CASSFGTFDYTF. The CDR3 DNA reads TGTGCCAGCAGTTTCGGGACTTTTGACTACACCTTC. J is TRBJ1-2 and V is TRBV28; a possible D gene is TRBD1 (5 bases). Trimming took off 3 bases at V and 10 bases at J, with 12 bases between the two ends. The V gene's germline CDR1 is MDHEN and CDR2 SYDVKM. The CDR3 loop spans 12 amino acids.

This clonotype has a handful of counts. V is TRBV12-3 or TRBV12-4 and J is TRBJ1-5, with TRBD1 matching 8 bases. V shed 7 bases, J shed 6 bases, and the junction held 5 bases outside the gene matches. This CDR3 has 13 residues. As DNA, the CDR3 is TGTGCCAGCACCCGACAGGGGTCTCAGCCCCAGCATTTT. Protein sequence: CASTRQGSQPQHF.

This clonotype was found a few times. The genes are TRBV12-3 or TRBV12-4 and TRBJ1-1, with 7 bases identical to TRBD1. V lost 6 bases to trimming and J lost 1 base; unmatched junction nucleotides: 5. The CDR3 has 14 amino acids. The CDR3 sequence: CASRAGGRNTEAFF. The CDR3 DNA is TGTGCCAGCAGGGCAGGGGGAAGGAACACTGAAGCTTTCTTT.

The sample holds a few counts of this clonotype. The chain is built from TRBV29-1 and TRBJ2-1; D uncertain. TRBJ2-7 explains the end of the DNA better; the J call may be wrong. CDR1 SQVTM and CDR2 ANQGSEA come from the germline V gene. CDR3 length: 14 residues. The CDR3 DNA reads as TGCAGCGTTTATCGATCGTACTCCTACAATGAGCAGTACTTC. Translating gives CSVYRSYSYNEQYF.